This T cell receptor (beta chain) comes out of a study of T cell repertoires in cytomegalovirus infection. Notes on this clonotype: What it binds is unknown.

Trimming pared 4 bases from V and 3 bases from J, leaving 12 bases between. The germline gives CDR1 ENHRY, CDR2 SYGVKD. The CDR3 is made up of 14 amino acids. A single record per CDR3 protein comes from TCRdb applying MiXCR to the reads. The sample lists hundreds of thousands of distinct CDR3 sequences, roughly 33% occurring once. This chain connects TRBV10-3 to TRBJ1-2; the D is unclear. Sequenced material: cultured PBMCs, taken from culture after CMV antigen stimulation. This sequence originates from a human donor in good health (CMV status not recorded). Some clones in this sample may be carry-over from other donors' samples. CDR3 sequence: CAISVSSGHYGYTF. Here the CDR3 DNA reads TGTGCCATCAGTGTATCTTCGGGCCACTATGGCTACACCTTC.